This T cell receptor beta chain was captured by sequencing in a study of blood T cell repertoires in COVID-19. The CDR3 has 15 amino acids. Germline lookup yields CDR1 KGHSH and CDR2 LQKENI. Between the trimmed V and J ends, which lost 2 bases and 6 bases, there was a span of 16 bases. The method was immunoSEQ multiplex PCR; TCRdb's version includes in-frame clones alone and lacks a portion of them. The sample holds approximately 16,000 clones, less than 90% seen once. This chain connects TRBV18 to TRBJ1-1; the D is unclear. The specimen was peripheral blood. The receptor's source is a woman over 75 with COVID-19, enrolled during active disease. The chain's CDR3 is CASSPSEGGLAEAFF. The CDR3 bases are TGTGCCAGCTCACCAAGCGAAGGAGGTTTGGCTGAAGCTTTCTTT.